The T cell receptor beta chain described here comes from a study of T cells in Graves' hyperthyroidism and ophthalmopathy. At the level of the study: Before treatment of any kind, peripheral blood was taken at initial diagnosis.

This clonotype was detected many times. Any patient presenting with uncontrolled infection, other autoimmune disease, pregnancy or lactation was left out. At first hyperthyroidism diagnosis, before any ophthalmopathy symptoms, the blood sample was collected. The PBMCs had their origin in 7.5 to 10 ml of fresh peripheral blood. The TCR beta CDR3 regions underwent amplification using RNA transcripts as the source. RT-PCR in the first round (using the HTBI primer set) targeted the TCR CDR3. Using its own MiXCR run on the multiplex PCR reads, TCRdb lists one record per CDR3 protein. The repertoire has a few hundred thousand distinct CDR3 sequences, approximately 15% of them found once; the top ten carry about an eighth. The sequenced sample consisted of blood. This TCR was sampled from a woman aged 40 to 50 with Graves' hyperthyroidism that later progressed to Graves' ophthalmopathy.

For the CDR3, the DNA is TGTGCCAGCAGTTTGATGGGCAGACCCTACGAGCAGTACTTC. Translation: CASSLMGRPYEQYF. The chain joins TRBV28 to TRBJ2-7; D unresolved. The CDR3 is made up of 14 amino acids. Germline loops: CDR1 MDHEN, CDR2 SYDVKM. Deletions cut 3 bases from V and 2 bases from J, with 11 bases between.